This TCR beta chain emerged from a study of T-cell memory formation after mild COVID-19. Study background: TCR clusters were largely donor specific.

Researchers used 5'RACE with constant-segment primers to make TCR alpha and TCR beta cDNA libraries that carry sample barcodes and UMIs. Each CDR3 protein gets one entry after TCRdb re-called the 5' RACE reads with MiXCR. The sample carries 270,000 or so distinct CDR3 sequences, around 17% recorded once. Germline assignment: CDR1 SNHLY and CDR2 FYNNEI. This CDR3 has 15 residues. After removal of 6 bases from V and 4 bases from J, the junction contained 9 bases not matched to a gene. Study results and caveats: For contracting clones, CD4+ ones sat mainly in CM and EM, CD8+ in EMRA.

This clonotype was found a few times. Its antigen remains unidentified. This chain joins TRBV2 and TRBJ1-5; TRBD1 matches at 7 bases. The TCR was taken from a man between 18 and 35 years old who had mild COVID-19 (a few samples of this study predate the infection). Cell type and time point are not known. Source material: PBMCs or a T cell subset sorted from them (not recorded which). CDR3 sequence reads: CASRGDRVWNQPQHF. The CDR3, as DNA: TGTGCCAGCAGGGGAGACAGGGTTTGGAATCAGCCCCAGCATTTT.